This T cell receptor beta chain was sequenced in a study of PD-L1 blockade in urothelial cancer. This CDR3 is 11 amino acids long. Germline assignment: CDR1 ENHRY and CDR2 SYGVKD. V lost 7 bases, J lost 3 bases, and 3 bases lay in between. Here immunoSEQ multiplex PCR was the method, and the copy in TCRdb shows in-frame clones only, minus some. The sample lists more than 30,000 clones, around 88% occurring once. In this sample, this clone turned up once. The source material was PBMCs, sampled around atezolizumab (anti-PD-L1) treatment. The chain is built from TRBV10-3 and TRBJ2-2; D call uncertain. The receptor comes from a man aged 55-75 years with urothelial cancer. The CDR3 coding sequence is TGTGCCATCACTGACACCGGGGAGCTGTTTTTT. Translation: CAITDTGELFF.